The clone carrying this TCR beta chain was seen only once. This specimen comes from a study of blood T cell repertoires in COVID-19. Overall study context: Sites across the United States, Italy and Spain contributed samples from acute and convalescent COVID-19. Sources were T cells, B-cell-depleted T cells, or PBMCs; the material itself was cDNA or gDNA.

Sequencing used immunoSEQ multiplex PCR; TCRdb keeps in-frame clones, though not all of them. The sample contains roughly 80,000 clones, around four fifths of which appear only once. The CDR3 covers 15 residues. Unmatched junction bases numbered 2, after V lost 3 bases and J lost 4 bases. Germline V lookup: CDR1 KGHDR, CDR2 SFDVKD. The sample consisted of peripheral blood. The rearrangement joins TRBV24-1 to TRBJ2-5, with TRBD2 identical over 12 bases. The sequence came from a woman aged 55-70 years with acute or convalescent COVID-19. This CDR3 reads CATSDPSGGGETQYF. In DNA, the CDR3 is TGTGCCACCAGTGATCCTAGCGGGGGGGGAGAGACCCAGTACTTC.